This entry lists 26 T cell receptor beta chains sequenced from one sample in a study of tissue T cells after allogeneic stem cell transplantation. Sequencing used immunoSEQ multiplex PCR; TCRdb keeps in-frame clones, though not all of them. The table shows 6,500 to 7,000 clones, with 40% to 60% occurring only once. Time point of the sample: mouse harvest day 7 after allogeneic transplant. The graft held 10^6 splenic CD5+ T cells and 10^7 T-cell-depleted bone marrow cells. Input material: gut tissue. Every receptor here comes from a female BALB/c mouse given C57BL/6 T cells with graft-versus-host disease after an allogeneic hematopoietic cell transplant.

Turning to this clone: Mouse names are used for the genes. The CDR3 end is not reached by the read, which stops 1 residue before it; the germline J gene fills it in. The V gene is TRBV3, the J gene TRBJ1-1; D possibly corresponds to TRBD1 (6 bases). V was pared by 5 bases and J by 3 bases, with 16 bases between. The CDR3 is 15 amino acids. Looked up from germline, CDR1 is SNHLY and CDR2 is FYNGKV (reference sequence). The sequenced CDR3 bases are TGTGCCAGCAGCCCCCCCGGGACACAATACACAGAAGTCTTC. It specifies CASSPPGTQYTEVF. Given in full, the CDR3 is CASSPPGTQYTEVFF.

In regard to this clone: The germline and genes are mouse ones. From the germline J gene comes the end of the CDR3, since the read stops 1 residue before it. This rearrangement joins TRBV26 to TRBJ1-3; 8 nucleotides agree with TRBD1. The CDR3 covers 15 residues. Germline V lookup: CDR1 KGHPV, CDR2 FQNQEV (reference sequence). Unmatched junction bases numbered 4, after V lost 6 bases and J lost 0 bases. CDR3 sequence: CASSPQGASGNTLYF. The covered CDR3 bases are TGTGCCAGCAGCCCCCAGGGGGCTTCTGGAAATACGCTCTAT.

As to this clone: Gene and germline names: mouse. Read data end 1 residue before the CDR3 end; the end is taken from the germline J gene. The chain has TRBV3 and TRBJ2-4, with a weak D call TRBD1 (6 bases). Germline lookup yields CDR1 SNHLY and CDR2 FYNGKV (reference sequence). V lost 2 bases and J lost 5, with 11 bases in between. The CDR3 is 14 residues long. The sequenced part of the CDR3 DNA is TGTGCCAGCAGCTTATACAGGGAGGGAAACACCTTGTAC. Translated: CASSLYREGNTLY. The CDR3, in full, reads CASSLYREGNTLYF.

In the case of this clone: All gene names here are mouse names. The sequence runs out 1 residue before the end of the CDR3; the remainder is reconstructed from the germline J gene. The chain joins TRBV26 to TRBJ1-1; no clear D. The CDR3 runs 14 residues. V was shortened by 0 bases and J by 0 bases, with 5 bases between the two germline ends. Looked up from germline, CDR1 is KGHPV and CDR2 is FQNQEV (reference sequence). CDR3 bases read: TGTGCCAGCAGTCTGTCGACCGCAAACACAGAAGTCTTC. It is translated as CASSLSTANTEVF. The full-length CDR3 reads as CASSLSTANTEVFF.

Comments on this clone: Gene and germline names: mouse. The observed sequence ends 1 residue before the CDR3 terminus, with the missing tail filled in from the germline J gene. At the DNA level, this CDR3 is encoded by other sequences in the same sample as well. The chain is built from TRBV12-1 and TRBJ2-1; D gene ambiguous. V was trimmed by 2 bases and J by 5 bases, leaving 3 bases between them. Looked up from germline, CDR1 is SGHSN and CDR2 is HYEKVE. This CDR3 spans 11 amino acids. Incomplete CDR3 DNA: TGTGCCAGCTCTCCCCATGCTGAGCAGTTC. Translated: CASSPHAEQF. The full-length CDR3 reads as CASSPHAEQFF.

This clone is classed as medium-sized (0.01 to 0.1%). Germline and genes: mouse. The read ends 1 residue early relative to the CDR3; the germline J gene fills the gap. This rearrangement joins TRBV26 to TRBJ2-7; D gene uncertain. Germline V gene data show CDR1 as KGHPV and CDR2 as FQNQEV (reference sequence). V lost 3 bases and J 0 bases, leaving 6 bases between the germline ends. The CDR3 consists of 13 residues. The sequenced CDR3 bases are TGTGCCAGCAGTCTCGCAGACTCCTATGAACAGTAC. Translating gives CASSLADSYEQY. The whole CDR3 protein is CASSLADSYEQYF. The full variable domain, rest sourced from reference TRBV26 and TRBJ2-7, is NSKVIQTPRYLVKGQGQKAKMRCIPEKGHPVVFWYQQNKNNEFKFLINFQNQEVLQQIDMTEKRFSAECPSNSPCSLEIQSSEAGDSALYLCASSLADSYEQYFGPGTRLTVL.

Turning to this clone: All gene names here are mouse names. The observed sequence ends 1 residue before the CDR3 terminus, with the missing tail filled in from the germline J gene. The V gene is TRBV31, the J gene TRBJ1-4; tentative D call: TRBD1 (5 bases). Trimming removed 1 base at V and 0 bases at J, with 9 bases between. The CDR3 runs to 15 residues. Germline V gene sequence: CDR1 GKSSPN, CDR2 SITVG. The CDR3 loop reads CAWSPMTVSNERLFF. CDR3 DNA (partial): TGTGCCTGGAGTCCCATGACAGTTTCCAACGAAAGATTATTT.

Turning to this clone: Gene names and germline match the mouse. The CDR3 is CASSLSQISYEQYF. Incomplete CDR3 DNA: TGTGCCAGCAGTCTGTCGCAAATCTCCTATGAACAGTAC. The V gene is TRBV26, the J gene TRBJ2-7; the D is unclear. The CDR3 end falls 1 residue outside the read, so it is completed with the germline J gene. This CDR3 comprises 14 residues. Trimming stripped 0 bases from V and 0 bases from J, with 6 bases between. Per the germline V gene, CDR1 is KGHPV and CDR2 is FQNQEV (reference sequence).

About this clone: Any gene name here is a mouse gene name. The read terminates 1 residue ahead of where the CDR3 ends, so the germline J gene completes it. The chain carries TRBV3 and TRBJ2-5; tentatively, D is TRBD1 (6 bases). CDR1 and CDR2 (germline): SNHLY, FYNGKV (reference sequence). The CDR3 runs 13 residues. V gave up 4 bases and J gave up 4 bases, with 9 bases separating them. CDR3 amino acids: CASSSGQKDTQYF. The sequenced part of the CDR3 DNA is TGTGCCAGCAGCTCGGGACAAAAAGACACCCAGTAC.

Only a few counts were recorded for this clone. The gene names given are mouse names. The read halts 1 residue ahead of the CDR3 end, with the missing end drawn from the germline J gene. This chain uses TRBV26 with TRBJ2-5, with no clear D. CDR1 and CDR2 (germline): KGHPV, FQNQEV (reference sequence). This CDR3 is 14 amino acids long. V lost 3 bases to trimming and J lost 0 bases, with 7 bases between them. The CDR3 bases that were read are TGTGCCAGCAGTCTATCGGGGAACCAAGACACCCAGTAC. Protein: CASSLSGNQDTQY. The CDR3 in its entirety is CASSLSGNQDTQYF.

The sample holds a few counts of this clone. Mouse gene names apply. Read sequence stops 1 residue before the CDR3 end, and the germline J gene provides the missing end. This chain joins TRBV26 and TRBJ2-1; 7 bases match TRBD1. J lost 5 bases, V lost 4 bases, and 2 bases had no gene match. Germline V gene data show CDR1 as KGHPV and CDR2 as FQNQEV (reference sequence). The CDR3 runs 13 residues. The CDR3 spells CASSRQGDAEQFF. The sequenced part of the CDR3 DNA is TGTGCCAGCAGTCGACAGGGAGATGCTGAGCAGTTC.

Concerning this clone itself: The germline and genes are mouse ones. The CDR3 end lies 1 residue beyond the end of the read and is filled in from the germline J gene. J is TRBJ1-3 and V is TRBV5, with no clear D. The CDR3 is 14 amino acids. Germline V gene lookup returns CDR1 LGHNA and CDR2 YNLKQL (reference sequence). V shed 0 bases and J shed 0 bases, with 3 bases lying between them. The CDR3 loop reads CASSQDFSGNTLYF. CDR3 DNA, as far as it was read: TGTGCCAGCAGCCAAGATTTTTCTGGAAATACGCTCTAT.

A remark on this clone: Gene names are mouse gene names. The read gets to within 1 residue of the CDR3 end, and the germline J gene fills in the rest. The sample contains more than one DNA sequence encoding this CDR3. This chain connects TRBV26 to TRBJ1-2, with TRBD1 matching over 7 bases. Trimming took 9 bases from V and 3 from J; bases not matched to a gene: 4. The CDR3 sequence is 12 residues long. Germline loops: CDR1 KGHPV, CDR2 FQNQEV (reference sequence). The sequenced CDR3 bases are TGTGCCAGTAACAGGGGAGACTCCGACTACACC. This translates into CASNRGDSDYT. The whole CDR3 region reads CASNRGDSDYTF. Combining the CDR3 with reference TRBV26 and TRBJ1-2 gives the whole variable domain NSKVIQTPRYLVKGQGQKAKMRCIPEKGHPVVFWYQQNKNNEFKFLINFQNQEVLQQIDMTEKRFSAECPSNSPCSLEIQSSEAGDSALYLCASNRGDSDYTFGSGTRLLVI.

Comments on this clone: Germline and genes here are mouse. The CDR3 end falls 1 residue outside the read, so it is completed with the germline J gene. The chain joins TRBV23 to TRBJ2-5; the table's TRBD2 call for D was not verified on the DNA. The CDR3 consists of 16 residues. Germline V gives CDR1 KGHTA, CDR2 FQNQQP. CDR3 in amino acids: CSSSQSAGVNQDTQYF. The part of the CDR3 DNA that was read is TGCTCCAGCAGTCAATCGGCTGGGGTTAACCAAGACACCCAGTAC.

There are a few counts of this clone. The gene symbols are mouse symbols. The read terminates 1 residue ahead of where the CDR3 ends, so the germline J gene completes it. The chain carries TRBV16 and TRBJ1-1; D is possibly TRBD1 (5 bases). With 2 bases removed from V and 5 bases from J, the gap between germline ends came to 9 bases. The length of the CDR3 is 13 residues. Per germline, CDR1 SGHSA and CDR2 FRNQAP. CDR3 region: CASSLQGETEVFF. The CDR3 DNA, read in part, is TGTGCAAGCAGCTTACAGGGTGAGACAGAAGTCTTC.

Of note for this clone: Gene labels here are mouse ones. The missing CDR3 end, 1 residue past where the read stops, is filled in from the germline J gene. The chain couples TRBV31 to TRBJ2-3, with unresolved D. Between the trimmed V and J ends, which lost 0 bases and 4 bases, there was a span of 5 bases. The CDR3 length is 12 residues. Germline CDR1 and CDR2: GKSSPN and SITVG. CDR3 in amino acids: CAWSLNTETLYF. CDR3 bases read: TGTGCCTGGAGTCTCAATACAGAAACGCTGTAT.

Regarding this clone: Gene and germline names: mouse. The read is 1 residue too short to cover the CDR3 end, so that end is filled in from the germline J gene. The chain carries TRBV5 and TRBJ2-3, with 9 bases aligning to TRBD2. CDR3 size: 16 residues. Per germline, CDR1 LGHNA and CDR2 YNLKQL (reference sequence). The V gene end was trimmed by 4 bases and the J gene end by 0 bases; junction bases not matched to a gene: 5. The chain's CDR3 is CASSPLGGTSAETLYF. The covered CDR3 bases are TGTGCCAGCAGCCCCCTGGGGGGGACTAGTGCAGAAACGCTGTAT.

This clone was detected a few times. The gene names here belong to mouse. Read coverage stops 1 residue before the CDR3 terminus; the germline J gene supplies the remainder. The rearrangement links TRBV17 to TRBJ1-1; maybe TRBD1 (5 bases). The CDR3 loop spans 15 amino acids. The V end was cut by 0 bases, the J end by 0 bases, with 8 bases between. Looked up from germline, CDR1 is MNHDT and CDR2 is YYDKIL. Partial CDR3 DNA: TGTGCTAGCAGTAGAGATTGGGGGGCAAACACAGAAGTCTTC. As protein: CASSRDWGANTEVF. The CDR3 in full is CASSRDWGANTEVFF.

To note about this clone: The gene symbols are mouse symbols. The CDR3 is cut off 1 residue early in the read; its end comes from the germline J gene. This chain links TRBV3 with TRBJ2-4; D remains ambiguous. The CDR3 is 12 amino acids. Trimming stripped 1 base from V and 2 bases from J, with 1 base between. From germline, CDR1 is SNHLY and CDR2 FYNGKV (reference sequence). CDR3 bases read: TGTGCCAGCAGCTTAGATCAAAACACCTTGTAC. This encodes CASSLDQNTLY. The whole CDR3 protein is CASSLDQNTLYF.

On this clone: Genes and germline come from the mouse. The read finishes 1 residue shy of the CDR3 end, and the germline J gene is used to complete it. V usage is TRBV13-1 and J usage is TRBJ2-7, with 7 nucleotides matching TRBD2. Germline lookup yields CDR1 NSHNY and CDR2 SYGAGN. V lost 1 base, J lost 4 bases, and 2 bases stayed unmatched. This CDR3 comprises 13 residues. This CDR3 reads CASSDLTGYEQYF. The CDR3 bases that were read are TGTGCCAGCAGTGATCTGACTGGGTATGAACAGTAC.

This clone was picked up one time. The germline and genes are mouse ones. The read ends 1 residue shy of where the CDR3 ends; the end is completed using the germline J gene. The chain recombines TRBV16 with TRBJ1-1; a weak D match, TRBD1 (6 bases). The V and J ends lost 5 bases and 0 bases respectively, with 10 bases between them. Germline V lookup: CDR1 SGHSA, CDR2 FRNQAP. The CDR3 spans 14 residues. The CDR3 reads CASSHGGTNTEVFF. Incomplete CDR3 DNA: TGTGCAAGCAGCCATGGGGGCACAAACACAGAAGTCTTC.

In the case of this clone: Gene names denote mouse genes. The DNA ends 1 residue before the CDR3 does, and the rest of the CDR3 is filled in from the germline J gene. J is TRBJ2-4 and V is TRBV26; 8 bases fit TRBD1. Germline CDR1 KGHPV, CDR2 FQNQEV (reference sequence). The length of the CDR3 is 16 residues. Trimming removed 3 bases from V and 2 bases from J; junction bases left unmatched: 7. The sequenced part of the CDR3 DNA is TGTGCCAGCAGTCTCAGGGGGCAAGGGGATCAAAACACCTTGTAC. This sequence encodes CASSLRGQGDQNTLY. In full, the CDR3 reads CASSLRGQGDQNTLYF. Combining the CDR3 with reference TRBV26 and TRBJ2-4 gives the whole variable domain NSKVIQTPRYLVKGQGQKAKMRCIPEKGHPVVFWYQQNKNNEFKFLINFQNQEVLQQIDMTEKRFSAECPSNSPCSLEIQSSEAGDSALYLCASSLRGQGDQNTLYFGAGTRLSVL.

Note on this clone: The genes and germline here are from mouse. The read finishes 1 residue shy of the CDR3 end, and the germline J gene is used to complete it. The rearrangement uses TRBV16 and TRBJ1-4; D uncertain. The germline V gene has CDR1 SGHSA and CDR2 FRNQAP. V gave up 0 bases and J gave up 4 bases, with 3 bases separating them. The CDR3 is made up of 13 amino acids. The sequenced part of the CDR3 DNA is TGTGCAAGCAGCTTAGATTTCAACGAAAGATTATTT. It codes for CASSLDFNERLF. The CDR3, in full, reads CASSLDFNERLFF.

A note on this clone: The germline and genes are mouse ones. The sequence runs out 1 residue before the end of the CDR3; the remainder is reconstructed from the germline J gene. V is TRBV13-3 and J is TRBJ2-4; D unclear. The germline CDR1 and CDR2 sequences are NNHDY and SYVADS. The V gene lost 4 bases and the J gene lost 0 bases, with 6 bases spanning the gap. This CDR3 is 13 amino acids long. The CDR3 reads CASSPNSQNTLYF. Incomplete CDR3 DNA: TGTGCCAGCAGTCCAAATAGTCAAAACACCTTGTAC.

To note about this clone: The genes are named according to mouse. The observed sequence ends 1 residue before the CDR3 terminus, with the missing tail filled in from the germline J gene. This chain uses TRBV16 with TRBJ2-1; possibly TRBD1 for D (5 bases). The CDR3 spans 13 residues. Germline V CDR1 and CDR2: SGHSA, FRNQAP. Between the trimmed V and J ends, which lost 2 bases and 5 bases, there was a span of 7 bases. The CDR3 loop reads CASSLRGDAEQFF. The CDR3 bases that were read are TGTGCAAGCAGCTTAAGAGGGGATGCTGAGCAGTTC.

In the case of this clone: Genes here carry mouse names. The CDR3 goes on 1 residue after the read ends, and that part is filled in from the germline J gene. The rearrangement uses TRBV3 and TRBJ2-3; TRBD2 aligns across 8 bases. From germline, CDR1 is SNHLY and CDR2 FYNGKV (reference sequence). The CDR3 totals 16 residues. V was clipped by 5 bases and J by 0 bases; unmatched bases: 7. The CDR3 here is CASSPRLGSSAETLYF. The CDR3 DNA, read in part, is TGTGCCAGCAGCCCTCGACTGGGGTCTAGTGCAGAAACGCTGTAT.